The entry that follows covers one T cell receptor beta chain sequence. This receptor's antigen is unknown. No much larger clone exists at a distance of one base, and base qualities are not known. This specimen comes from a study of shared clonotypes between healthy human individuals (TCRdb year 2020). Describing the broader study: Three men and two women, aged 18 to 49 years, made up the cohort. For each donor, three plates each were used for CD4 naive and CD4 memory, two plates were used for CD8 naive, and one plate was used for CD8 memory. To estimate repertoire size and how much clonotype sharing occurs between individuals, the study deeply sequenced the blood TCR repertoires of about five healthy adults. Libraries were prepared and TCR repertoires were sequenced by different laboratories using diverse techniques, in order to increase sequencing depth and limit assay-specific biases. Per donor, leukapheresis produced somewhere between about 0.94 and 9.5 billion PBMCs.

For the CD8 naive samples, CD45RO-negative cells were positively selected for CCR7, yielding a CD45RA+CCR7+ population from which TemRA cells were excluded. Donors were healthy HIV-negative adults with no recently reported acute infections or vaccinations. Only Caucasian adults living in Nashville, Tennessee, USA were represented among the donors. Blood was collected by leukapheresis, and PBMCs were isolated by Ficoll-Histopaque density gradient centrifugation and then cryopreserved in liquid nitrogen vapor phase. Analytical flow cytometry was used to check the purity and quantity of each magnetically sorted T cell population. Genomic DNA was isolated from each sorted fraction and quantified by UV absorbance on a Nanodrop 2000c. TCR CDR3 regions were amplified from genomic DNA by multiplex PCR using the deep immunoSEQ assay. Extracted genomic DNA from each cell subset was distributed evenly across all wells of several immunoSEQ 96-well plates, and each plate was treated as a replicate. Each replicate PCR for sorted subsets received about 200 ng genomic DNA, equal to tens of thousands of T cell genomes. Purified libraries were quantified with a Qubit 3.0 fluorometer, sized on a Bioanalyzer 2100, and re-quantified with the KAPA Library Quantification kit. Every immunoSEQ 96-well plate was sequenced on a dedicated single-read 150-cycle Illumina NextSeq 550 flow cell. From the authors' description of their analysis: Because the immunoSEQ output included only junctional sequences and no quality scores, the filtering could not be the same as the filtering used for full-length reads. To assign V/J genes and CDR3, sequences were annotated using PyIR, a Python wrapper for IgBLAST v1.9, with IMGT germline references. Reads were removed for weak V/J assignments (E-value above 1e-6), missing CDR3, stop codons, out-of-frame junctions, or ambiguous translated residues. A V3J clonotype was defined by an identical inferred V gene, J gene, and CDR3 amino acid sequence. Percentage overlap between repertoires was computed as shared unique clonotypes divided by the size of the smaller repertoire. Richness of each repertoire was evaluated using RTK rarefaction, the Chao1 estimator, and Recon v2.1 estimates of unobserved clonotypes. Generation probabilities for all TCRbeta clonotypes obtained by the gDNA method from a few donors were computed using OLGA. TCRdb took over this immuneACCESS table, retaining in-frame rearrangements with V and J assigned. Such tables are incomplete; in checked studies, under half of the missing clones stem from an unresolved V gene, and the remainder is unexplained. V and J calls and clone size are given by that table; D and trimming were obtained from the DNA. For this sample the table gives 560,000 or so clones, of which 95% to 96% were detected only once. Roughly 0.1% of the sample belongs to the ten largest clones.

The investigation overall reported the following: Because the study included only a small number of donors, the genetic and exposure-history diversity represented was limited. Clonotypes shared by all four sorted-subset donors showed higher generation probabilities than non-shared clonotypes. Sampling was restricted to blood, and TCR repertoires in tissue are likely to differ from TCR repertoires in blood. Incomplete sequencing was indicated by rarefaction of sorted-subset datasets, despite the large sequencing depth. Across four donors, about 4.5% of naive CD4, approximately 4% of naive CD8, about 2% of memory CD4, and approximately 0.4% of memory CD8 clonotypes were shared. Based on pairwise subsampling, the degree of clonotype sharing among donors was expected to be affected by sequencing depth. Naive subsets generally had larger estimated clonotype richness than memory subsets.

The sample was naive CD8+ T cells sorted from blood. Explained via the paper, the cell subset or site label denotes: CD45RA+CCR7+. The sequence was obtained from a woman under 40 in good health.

This receptor has the CDR3 CASSPYSWAQHF. The DNA sequence reads TGCGCCAGCAGCCCATACAGTTGGGCCCAGCATTTT. This receptor chain uses TRBV5-1 and TRBJ1-5, with no confidently assigned D gene. The CDR1 and CDR2 encoded by the germline V gene are SGHRS and YFSETQ. The CDR3 runs 12 residues from the cysteine to the phenylalanine. The entry retains the CDR3 DNA only, 36 bases that are in frame from base 1. Trimming at the junction amounts to 4 bases on V and 11 bases on J, and the germline ends lie 13 bases apart.